The table lists the clone carrying this TCR beta chain with a few counts. Its antigen is as yet unknown. The V gene end was trimmed by 2 bases and the J gene end by 6 bases; junction bases not matched to a gene: 5. Germline V gene sequence: CDR1 SGHRS, CDR2 YFSETQ. The CDR3 length is 15 residues. Sequencing used immunoSEQ multiplex PCR; TCRdb keeps in-frame clones, though not all of them. Altogether around 55,000 clones are present, over 70% being singletons, with the ten largest covering more than 5%. The sample originates from a study of a mutant IDH1 vaccine in newly diagnosed glioma. Study findings and constraints: Top-clonotype changes in peripheral T cells seemed unrelated to pseudoprogression.

As for time point: week 23, last vaccination. A 20-mer mutant IDH1 peptide at 300 ug was injected subcutaneously with topical imiquimod. This specimen was PBMCs, taken from a glioma patient whose treatment included an IDH1 peptide vaccine. The chain carries TRBV5-1 and TRBJ1-6; TRBD1 aligns across 7 bases. The receptor was isolated from a middle-aged man with glioma. The CDR3 DNA reads as TGCGCCAGCAGCTTAACAGGGGCTGTTAATTCACCCCTCCACTTT. Translating it yields CASSLTGAVNSPLHF.